This TCR beta chain was recorded in a study of cytomegalovirus exposure and HLA in healthy donors. PCR primers comprised 60 Vbeta and 13 Jbeta primers. Sequenced by immunoSEQ multiplex PCR; TCRdb stores in-frame clones only, minus some. The data show approximately 98,000 clones, approximately 72% seen once. Germline assignment: CDR1 SGHAT and CDR2 FQNNGV. V was shortened by 4 bases and J by 0 bases, with 12 bases between the two germline ends. The CDR3 consists of 15 residues. The TCR comes from a man in his late teens or twenties in good health and CMV-seropositive. The chain couples TRBV11-2 to TRBJ1-2, with D unclear. Sequencing was done on a sample of PBMCs. CDR3 in amino acids: CASSSPRRSNYGYTF. The CDR3 DNA is TGTGCCAGCAGCTCTCCCAGGCGCTCTAACTATGGCTACACCTTC.